Following are 27 T cell receptor beta chains from one sample sequenced in a study of cytomegalovirus exposure and HLA in healthy donors. PCR primers comprised 60 Vbeta and 13 Jbeta primers. Sequenced by immunoSEQ multiplex PCR; TCRdb stores in-frame clones only, minus some. The repertoire holds about 140,000 clones, roughly 76% seen once, with 1.5% to 2% in the top ten. Source material: PBMCs. The receptors derive from a female donor in good health and CMV-seronegative.

This clone has more than one count but fewer than ten. The V gene is TRBV5-1, the J gene TRBJ1-3; D possibly corresponds to TRBD1 (5 bases). The V end was cut by 0 bases, the J end by 2 bases, with 9 bases between. From germline, CDR1 is SGHRS and CDR2 YFSETQ. This CDR3 is 15 amino acids long. CDR3 DNA sequence: TGCGCCAGCAGCTTGGTAGGGGATCCTGGAAACACCATATATTTT. This gives the protein CASSLVGDPGNTIYF.

The V call is TRBV10-3, the J call TRBJ2-7, with D tentatively TRBD1 (6 bases). Germline loops: CDR1 ENHRY, CDR2 SYGVKD. Trimming left V 4 bases short and J 7 bases short, with 14 bases between. The CDR3 runs 13 residues. CDR3 sequence (DNA): TGTGCCATCAGTGGGATGGGACAACGGGAGCAGTACTTC. Protein product: CAISGMGQREQYF.

V and J are TRBV5-1 and TRBJ1-2; a weak D match, TRBD1 (6 bases). The germline V gene encodes CDR1 SGHRS and CDR2 YFSETQ. This CDR3 is built from 13 residues. Trimming stripped 3 bases from V and 6 bases from J, with 12 bases between. CDR3 nucleotides: TGCGCCAGCAGCTCACAGGGAAACAATGGCTACACCTTC. This gives the protein CASSSQGNNGYTF.

The chain links TRBV18 to TRBJ2-7; D is perhaps TRBD1 (8 bases). CDR1 is KGHSH and CDR2 is LQKENI in the germline V gene. Trimming removed 4 bases from V and 9 bases from J, with 16 bases in between. There are 13 residues in the CDR3. CDR3: CASSLTGEGRQYF. The CDR3 nucleotides are TGTGCCAGCTCACTGACAGGGGAGGGGAGGCAGTACTTC.

The chain is built from TRBV7-9 and TRBJ1-3, with TRBD1 matching 7 bases. J was trimmed by 2 bases and V by 5 bases; bases with no gene match: 6. CDR3 length: 15 amino acids. Germline V lookup: CDR1 SEHNR, CDR2 FQNEAQ (reference sequence). The CDR3 region is CASSKPGTAGNTIYF. CDR3 sequence (DNA): TGTGCCAGCAGCAAACCCGGGACAGCTGGAAACACCATATATTTT.

V and J are TRBV11-2 and TRBJ2-5; D not resolved. The V gene's germline CDR1 is SGHAT and CDR2 FQNNGV. The CDR3 sequence is 12 residues long. V was trimmed by 0 bases and J by 5 bases, leaving 4 bases between them. DNA for the CDR3: TGTGCCAGCAGCTTAGACGTGGAGACCCAGTACTTC. Its protein is CASSLDVETQYF.

V usage is TRBV28 and J usage is TRBJ1-1, with TRBD1 identical over 8 bases. CDR3 length: 13 residues. After removal of 4 bases from V and 6 bases from J, the junction contained 4 bases not matched to a gene. Germline V gene lookup returns CDR1 MDHEN and CDR2 SYDVKM. CDR3 DNA sequence: TGTGCCAGCAGTTCTACAGGGGGTGCTGAAGCTTTCTTT. It specifies CASSSTGGAEAFF.

V usage is TRBV27 and J usage is TRBJ2-1; 10 bases map to TRBD2. This CDR3 contains 14 residues. Trimming took 8 bases from V and 6 from J; bases not matched to a gene: 7. Germline lookup yields CDR1 MNHEY and CDR2 SMNVEV (reference sequence). CDR3 sequence: CASLLAGAPNEQFF. The CDR3 DNA follows: TGTGCCAGCCTTCTAGCGGGAGCCCCCAATGAGCAGTTCTTC.

The chain joins TRBV28 to TRBJ1-2; no clear D. The length of the CDR3 is 14 residues. Trimming shortened V by 3 bases and J by 4 bases, and 12 bases separated the two germline ends. CDR1 MDHEN and CDR2 SYDVKM come from the germline V gene. The CDR3 sequence is CASSFLEKLYGYTF. The CDR3 coding sequence is TGTGCCAGCAGTTTTTTAGAGAAGCTCTATGGCTACACCTTC.

The chain has TRBV30 and TRBJ1-5; TRBD1 matches at 12 bases. This CDR3 spans 15 amino acids. Unmatched junction bases numbered 8, after V lost 4 bases and J lost 7 bases. Germline assignment: CDR1 GTSNPN and CDR2 SVGIG (reference sequence). The CDR3 DNA reads TGTGCCTGGACCCCGGGACAGGGGGCATCCCAGCCCCAGCATTTT. Encoded protein: CAWTPGQGASQPQHF.

V gene TRBV23-1 combines with J gene TRBJ1-4; D unclear. TRBV23-1 is an ORF, and what it does is uncertain. V was trimmed by 2 bases and J by 4 bases, leaving 20 bases between them. CDR3 length: 18 amino acids. CDR3 protein: CASSQTSWAPGGNEKLFF. As DNA, the CDR3 is TGCGCCAGCAGTCAAACCTCTTGGGCCCCGGGAGGTAATGAAAAACTGTTTTTT.

The CDR3 DNA follows: TGTGCCAGCAGCACCCACAGGGGGATCTCAGATACGCAGTATTTT. Amino acids: CASSTHRGISDTQYF. V and J are TRBV11-2 and TRBJ2-3; TRBD1 matches at 8 bases. Unmatched junction bases numbered 8, after V lost 5 bases and J lost 4 bases. Looked up from germline, CDR1 is SGHAT and CDR2 is FQNNGV. CDR3 size: 15 residues.

In its sample, this clone was seen a few times. V and J are TRBV25-1 and TRBJ1-3; D unresolved. Germline V gene data show CDR1 as MGHDK and CDR2 as SYGVNS. This CDR3 region has 14 residues. Trimming shortened V by 2 bases and J by 3 bases, and 8 bases separated the two germline ends. CDR3 region: CASSERSLGNTIYF. The CDR3 DNA is TGTGCCAGCAGTGAAAGGAGTCTTGGAAACACCATATATTTT.

The genes are TRBV19 and TRBJ2-3, with 7 bases aligning to TRBD2. The V gene's germline CDR1 is LNHDA and CDR2 SQIVND (reference sequence). The CDR3 has 15 amino acids. Germline trimming cut 5 bases from V and 2 bases from J; bases unmatched to any gene: 7. The CDR3 loop is CASSGRAGYTDTQYF. The CDR3 nucleotides read TGTGCCAGTAGTGGAAGAGCGGGGTACACAGATACGCAGTATTTT.

The chain combines TRBV10-1 with TRBJ1-2; D not certain. Germline lookup yields CDR1 WNHNN and CDR2 SYGVQD (reference sequence). The V gene lost 0 bases and the J gene lost 5 bases, with 7 bases spanning the gap. This CDR3 has 13 residues. CDR3 sequence (DNA): TGCGCCAGCAGTGAGTCCCAGATATATGGCTACACCTTC. Protein sequence: CASSESQIYGYTF.

The J gene is TRBJ2-1, the V gene TRBV27; a possible D gene is TRBD2 (6 bases). V shed 5 bases and J shed 3 bases, with 14 bases lying between them. From germline, CDR1 is MNHEY and CDR2 SMNVEV (reference sequence). The CDR3 runs 15 residues. CDR3 nucleotides: TGTGCCAGCAGTCAGGACGGGAGCATCTACAATGAGCAGTTCTTC. Translated, it gives CASSQDGSIYNEQFF.

The chain links TRBV11-2 to TRBJ2-5, with TRBD2 matching over 8 bases. With 5 bases clipped from V and 2 bases from J, the junction kept 7 bases outside the gene matches. Germline lookup yields CDR1 SGHAT and CDR2 FQNNGV. This CDR3 region has 15 residues. The CDR3 sequence: CASSPEAGVQETQYF. The CDR3, as DNA: TGTGCCAGCAGCCCAGAAGCGGGGGTACAAGAGACCCAGTACTTC.

This chain uses TRBV13 with TRBJ2-7; 8 bases match TRBD2. Unmatched junction bases numbered 11, after V lost 5 bases and J lost 2 bases. The CDR3 is made up of 16 amino acids. Germline CDR1 and CDR2: PRHDT and FYEKMQ (reference sequence). CDR3 residues: CASSPTGAGAPYEQYF. CDR3 DNA: TGTGCCAGCAGCCCCACCGGAGCGGGAGCCCCCTACGAGCAGTACTTC.

This clone is a singleton in its sample. The chain combines TRBV13 with TRBJ2-1; 11 bases agree with TRBD1. The CDR3 extends over 16 amino acids. V lost 5 bases and J lost 9; bases outside the gene matches: 12. Germline CDR1 reads PRHDT; CDR2 reads FYEKMQ (reference sequence). The CDR3 sequence is CASSVTWTGGPGEQFF. The CDR3 DNA reads as TGTGCCAGCAGCGTAACCTGGACAGGGGGCCCGGGTGAGCAGTTCTTC. The whole variable domain, filled in from reference TRBV13 and TRBJ2-1, reads AAGVIQSPRHLIKEKRETATLKCYPIPRHDTVYWYQQGPGQDPQFLISFYEKMQSDKGSIPDRFSAQQFSDYHSELNMSSLELGDSALYFCASSVTWTGGPGEQFFGPGTRLTVL.

J is TRBJ1-1 and V is TRBV9; 9 bases map to TRBD1. Germline CDR1 is SGDLS and CDR2 is YYNGEE. The CDR3 extends over 15 amino acids. Trimming at V came to 2 bases and at J to 1 base, leaving 3 bases not matched to a gene. This CDR3 is CASSVTGGENTEAFF. Here the CDR3 DNA reads TGTGCCAGCAGCGTTACAGGGGGCGAGAACACTGAAGCTTTCTTT.

The chain couples TRBV7-9 to TRBJ2-5; possibly TRBD2 for D (5 bases). This CDR3 is 15 amino acids long. Germline loops: CDR1 SEHNR, CDR2 FQNEAQ (reference sequence). Trimming pared 4 bases from V and 1 base from J, leaving 13 bases between. The CDR3 DNA is TGTGCCAGCAGCTCCGTGGAGGATGGCCAAGAGACCCAGTACTTC. As protein: CASSSVEDGQETQYF.

J is TRBJ2-3 and V is TRBV5-1; D is possibly TRBD1 (5 bases). The CDR3 is 16 amino acids. Per germline, CDR1 SGHRS and CDR2 YFSETQ. V dropped 4 bases and J dropped 5 bases, with 20 bases sitting between them. The CDR3 spells CASSPDTKASLDTQYF. CDR3 coding DNA: TGCGCCAGCAGCCCGGACACAAAGGCAAGTTTAGATACGCAGTATTTT. Full variable domain (rest looked up from reference TRBV5-1 and TRBJ2-3): KAGVTQTPRYLIKTRGQQVTLSCSPISGHRSVSWYQQTPGQGLQFLFEYFSETQRNKGNFPGRFSGRQFSNSRSEMNVSTLELGDSALYLCASSPDTKASLDTQYFGPGTRLTVL.

The chain joins TRBV5-4 to TRBJ2-5, with 7 positions matching TRBD2. This CDR3 contains 15 residues. J was trimmed by 11 bases and V by 5 bases; bases with no gene match: 18. Looked up from germline, CDR1 is SGHNT and CDR2 is YYREEE (reference sequence). In nucleotides, the CDR3 is TGTGCCAGCAGTCAAACTAGCGCTTCTGGAGGGGAGCAGTACTTC. It encodes CASSQTSASGGEQYF.

This clone was counted a single time. The chain has TRBV11-3 and TRBJ2-3; 8 bases map to TRBD1. Trimming cost V 3 bases and J 2 bases; bases outside gene matches: 7. In germline, CDR1 is SGHNT, CDR2 YENEEA. This CDR3 is built from 16 residues. The CDR3 DNA follows: TGTGCCAGCAGCTTTGCGCCGGGACAGGACACAGATACGCAGTATTTT. Protein product: CASSFAPGQDTDTQYF. Complete variable domain (other parts from reference TRBV11-3 and TRBJ2-3): EAGVVQSPRYKIIEKKQPVAFWCNPISGHNTLYWYLQNLGQGPELLIRYENEEAVDDSQLPKDRFSAERLKGVDSTLKIQPAELGDSAVYLCASSFAPGQDTDTQYFGPGTRLTVL.

The chain uses TRBV9 and TRBJ2-7; 8 bases line up with TRBD1. CDR3 length: 16 residues. Germline values: CDR1 SGDLS, CDR2 YYNGEE. Unmatched junction bases numbered 9, after V lost 4 bases and J lost 0 bases. The CDR3 DNA reads TGTGCCAGCAGCCCTCAGGGACAGGCTTACTCCTACGAGCAGTACTTC. Its protein product is CASSPQGQAYSYEQYF.

This clone was seen a few times. The chain recombines TRBV11-3 with TRBJ2-7, with a weak D call TRBD2 (7 bases). In germline, CDR1 is SGHNT, CDR2 YENEEA. This CDR3 has 16 residues. The germline V and J ends were trimmed by 5 bases and 3 bases, with 20 bases remaining between them. This CDR3 is CASSPQSGGTNYEQYF. The DNA of the CDR3 is TGTGCCAGCAGCCCCCAGTCGGGGGGCACAAACTACGAGCAGTACTTC.

This clone was seen a few times. J is TRBJ1-2 and V is TRBV14, with D perhaps matching TRBD1 (6 bases). This CDR3 comprises 14 residues. The V gene lost 4 bases and the J gene lost 4 bases, with 13 bases spanning the gap. CDR1 SGHDN and CDR2 FVKESK come from the germline V gene. The CDR3 loop reads CASSPSQGFYGYTF. The CDR3 coding sequence is TGTGCCAGCAGCCCAAGTCAGGGGTTCTATGGCTACACCTTC.